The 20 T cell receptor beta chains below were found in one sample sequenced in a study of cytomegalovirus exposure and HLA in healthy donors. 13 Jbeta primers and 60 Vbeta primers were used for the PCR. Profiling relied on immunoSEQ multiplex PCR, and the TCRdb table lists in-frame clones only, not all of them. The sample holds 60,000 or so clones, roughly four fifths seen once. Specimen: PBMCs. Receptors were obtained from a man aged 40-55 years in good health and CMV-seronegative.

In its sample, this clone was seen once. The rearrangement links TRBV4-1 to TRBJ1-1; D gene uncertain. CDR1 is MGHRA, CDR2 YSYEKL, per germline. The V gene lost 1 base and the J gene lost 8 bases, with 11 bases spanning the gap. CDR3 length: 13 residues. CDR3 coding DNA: TGCGCCAGCAGCCAAGTTGAGGGAGCCGAAGCTTTCTTT. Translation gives CASSQVEGAEAFF.

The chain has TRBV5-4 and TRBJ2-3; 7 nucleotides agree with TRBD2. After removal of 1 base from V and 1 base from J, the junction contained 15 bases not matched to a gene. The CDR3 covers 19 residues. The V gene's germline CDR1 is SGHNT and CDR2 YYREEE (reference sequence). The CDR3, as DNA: TGTGCCAGCAGCTTGTTAACCAGAGTGCGGGGGTCTCGCACAGATACGCAGTATTTT. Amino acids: CASSLLTRVRGSRTDTQYF.

The chain's CDR3 is CAWSLLTSGLAYEQYV. CDR3 coding DNA: TGTGCCTGGAGTCTCCTGACTAGCGGGTTAGCCTACGAGCAGTACGTC. The genes are TRBV30 and TRBJ2-7; 10 nucleotides line up with TRBD2. CDR1 is GTSNPN and CDR2 is SVGIG in the germline V gene (reference sequence). J gave up 2 bases and V 2 bases, and 9 bases lay outside the gene matches. This CDR3 spans 16 amino acids.

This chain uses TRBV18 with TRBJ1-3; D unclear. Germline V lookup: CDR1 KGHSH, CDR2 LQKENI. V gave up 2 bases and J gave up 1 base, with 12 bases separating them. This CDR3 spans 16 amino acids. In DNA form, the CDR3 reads TGTGCCAGCTCACCATTTGAGGCGAGTTCTGGAAACACCATATATTTT. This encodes CASSPFEASSGNTIYF.

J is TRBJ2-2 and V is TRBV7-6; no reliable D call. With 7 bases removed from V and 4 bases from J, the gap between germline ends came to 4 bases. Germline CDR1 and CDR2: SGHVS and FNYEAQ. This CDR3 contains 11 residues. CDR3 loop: CASTITGELFF. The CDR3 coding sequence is TGTGCCAGCACCATCACCGGGGAGCTGTTTTTT.

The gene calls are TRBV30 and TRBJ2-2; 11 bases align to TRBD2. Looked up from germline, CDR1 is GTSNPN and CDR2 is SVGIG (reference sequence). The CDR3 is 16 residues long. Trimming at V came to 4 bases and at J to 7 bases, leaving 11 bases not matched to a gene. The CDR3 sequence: CAWTETSGGWGGELFF. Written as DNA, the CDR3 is TGTGCCTGGACCGAAACTAGCGGGGGATGGGGCGGGGAGCTGTTTTTT.

The CDR3 spells CASSQYKRHHEQFF. The CDR3 bases are TGTGCCAGCAGTCAATACAAGCGTCACCATGAGCAGTTCTTC. The chain couples TRBV27 to TRBJ2-1; D is ambiguous. Germline CDR1 MNHEY, CDR2 SMNVEV (reference sequence). With 5 bases removed from V and 8 bases from J, the gap between germline ends came to 16 bases. This CDR3 contains 14 residues.

CDR3 in amino acids: CASSSSGGEETQYF. DNA of the CDR3: TGCGCCAGCAGCTCTAGCGGGGGGGAAGAGACCCAGTACTTC. V is TRBV5-1 and J is TRBJ2-5, with 12 bases matching TRBD2. This CDR3 is 14 amino acids long. The V gene's germline CDR1 is SGHRS and CDR2 YFSETQ. The V and J ends lost 3 bases and 3 bases, in that order; junction bases with no gene match: 0.

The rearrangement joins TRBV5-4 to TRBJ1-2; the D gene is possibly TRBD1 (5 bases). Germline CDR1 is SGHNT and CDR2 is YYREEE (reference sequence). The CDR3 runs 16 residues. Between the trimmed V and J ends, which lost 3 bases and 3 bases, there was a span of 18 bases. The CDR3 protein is CASSSGTFRRDYGYTF. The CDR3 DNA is TGTGCCAGCAGCTCGGGGACTTTTAGAAGAGACTATGGCTACACCTTC. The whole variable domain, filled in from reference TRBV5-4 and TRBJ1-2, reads ETGVTQSPTHLIKTRGQQVTLRCSSQSGHNTVSWYQQALGQGPQFIFQYYREEENGRGNFPPRFSGLQFPNYSSELNVNALELDDSALYLCASSSGTFRRDYGYTFGSGTRLTVV.

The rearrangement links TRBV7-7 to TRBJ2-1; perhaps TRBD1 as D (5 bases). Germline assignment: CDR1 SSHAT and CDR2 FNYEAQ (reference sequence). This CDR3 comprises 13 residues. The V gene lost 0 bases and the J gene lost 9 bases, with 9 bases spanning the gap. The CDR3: CASSLAQGVEQFF. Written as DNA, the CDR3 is TGTGCCAGCAGCTTAGCGCAAGGGGTTGAGCAGTTCTTC. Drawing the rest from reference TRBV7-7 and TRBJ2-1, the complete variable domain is GAGVSQSPRYKVTKRGQDVTLRCDPISSHATLYWYQQALGQGPEFLTYFNYEAQPDKSGLPSDRFSAERPEGSISTLTIQRTEQRDSAMYRCASSLAQGVEQFFGPGTRLTVL.

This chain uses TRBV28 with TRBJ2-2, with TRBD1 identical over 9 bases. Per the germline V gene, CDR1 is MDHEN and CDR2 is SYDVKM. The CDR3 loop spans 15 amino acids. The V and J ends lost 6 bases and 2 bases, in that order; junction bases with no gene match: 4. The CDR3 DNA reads TGTGCCAGCAGGCGGGGACAGGGAAACACCGGGGAGCTGTTTTTT. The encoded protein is CASRRGQGNTGELFF.

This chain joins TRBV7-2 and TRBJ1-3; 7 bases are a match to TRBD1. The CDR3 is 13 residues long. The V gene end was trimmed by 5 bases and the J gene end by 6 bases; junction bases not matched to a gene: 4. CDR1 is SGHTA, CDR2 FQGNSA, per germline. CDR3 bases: TGTGCCAGCAGCCTGGGGACAGTAAACACCATATATTTT. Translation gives CASSLGTVNTIYF. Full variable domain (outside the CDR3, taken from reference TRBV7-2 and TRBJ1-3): GAGVSQSPSNKVTEKGKDVELRCDPISGHTALYWYRQSLGQGLEFLIYFQGNSAPDKSGLPSDRFSAERTGGSVSTLTIQRTQQEDSAVYLCASSLGTVNTIYFGEGSWLTVV.

This CDR3 reads CASSERGLGTDTQYF. CDR3 DNA sequence: TGTGCCAGCAGTGAAAGGGGGTTAGGCACAGATACGCAGTATTTT. This chain links TRBV2 with TRBJ2-3; D perhaps matches TRBD1 (6 bases). The V gene lost 2 bases and the J gene lost 1 base, with 10 bases spanning the gap. The V gene's germline CDR1 is SNHLY and CDR2 FYNNEI. The CDR3 is 15 amino acids.

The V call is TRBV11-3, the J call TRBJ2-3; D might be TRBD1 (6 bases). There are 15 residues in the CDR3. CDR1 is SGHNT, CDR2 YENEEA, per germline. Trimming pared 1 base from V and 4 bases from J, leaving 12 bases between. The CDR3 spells CASSLARGGSDTQYF. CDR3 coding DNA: TGTGCCAGCAGCTTAGCAAGAGGGGGTTCAGATACGCAGTATTTT.

In nucleotides, the CDR3 is TGTGCCAGTAGTGTGAGCCTAGGACAGCATTCCTATGGCTACACCTTC. It encodes CASSVSLGQHSYGYTF. V gene TRBV19 combines with J gene TRBJ1-2; D might be TRBD1 (6 bases). The CDR3 consists of 16 residues. V gave up 5 bases and J gave up 4 bases, with 20 bases separating them. CDR1 and CDR2 from the germline V gene are LNHDA and SQIVND (reference sequence).

The CDR3 protein is CAWSIQGFYEQYF. CDR3 nucleotide sequence: TGTGCCTGGAGTATCCAGGGGTTCTACGAGCAGTACTTC. The chain carries TRBV30 and TRBJ2-7; D might be TRBD1 (6 bases). Germline CDR1 is GTSNPN and CDR2 is SVGIG (reference sequence). Trimming stripped 2 bases from V and 3 bases from J, with 11 bases between. CDR3 length: 13 residues.

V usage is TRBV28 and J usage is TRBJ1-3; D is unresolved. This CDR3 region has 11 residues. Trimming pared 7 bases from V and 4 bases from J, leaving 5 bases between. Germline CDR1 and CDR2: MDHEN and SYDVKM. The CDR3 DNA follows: TGTGCCAGCATTATCGGAAACACCATATATTTT. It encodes CASIIGNTIYF.

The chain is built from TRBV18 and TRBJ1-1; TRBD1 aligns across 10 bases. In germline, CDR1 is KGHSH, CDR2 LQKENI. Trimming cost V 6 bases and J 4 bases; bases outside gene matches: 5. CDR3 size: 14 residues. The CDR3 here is CASSPGQGGTEAFF. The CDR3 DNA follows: TGTGCCAGCTCCCCCGGACAGGGGGGCACTGAAGCTTTCTTT.

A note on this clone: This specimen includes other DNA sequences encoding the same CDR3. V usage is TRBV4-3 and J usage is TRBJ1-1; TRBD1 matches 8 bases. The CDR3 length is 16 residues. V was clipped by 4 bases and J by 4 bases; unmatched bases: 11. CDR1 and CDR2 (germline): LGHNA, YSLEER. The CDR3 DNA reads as TGCGCCAGCAGCCGGGCAGGACAGGGTCGATTCACTGAAGCTTTCTTT. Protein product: CASSRAGQGRFTEAFF.

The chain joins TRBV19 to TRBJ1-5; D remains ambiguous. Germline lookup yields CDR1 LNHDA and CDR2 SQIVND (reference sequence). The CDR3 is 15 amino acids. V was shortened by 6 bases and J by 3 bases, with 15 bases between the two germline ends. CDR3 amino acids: CASSSRDTVNQPQHF. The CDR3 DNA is TGTGCCAGTAGCTCCAGAGACACGGTCAATCAGCCCCAGCATTTT.